These 27 T cell receptor beta chains came from one sample sequenced in a study of T cell repertoires in cytomegalovirus infection. TCRdb reprocessed the reads with MiXCR, giving one entry per CDR3 protein. The table lists 150,000 to 200,000 distinct CDR3 sequences, 28% of them singletons. Material for sequencing was PBMCs. The origin of the receptors is a human donor in good health (CMV status not recorded). Some clones in this sample may be carry-over from other donors' samples.

Regarding this clonotype: A junction boundary mismatches the germline segment, possibly from a read error. This chain links TRBV11-3 with TRBJ2-3; 8 bases align to TRBD1. The length of the CDR3 is 16 residues. Germline V gives CDR1 SGHNT, CDR2 YENEEA. CDR3 nucleotide sequence: TGTGCCAGCAGCGGGCAAACCGGGACAGGACCAGATACGAAGTATTTT. It codes for CASSGQTGTGPDTKYF. Full variable domain (rest looked up from reference TRBV11-3 and TRBJ2-3): EAGVVQSPRYKIIEKKQPVAFWCNPISGHNTLYWYLQNLGQGPELLIRYENEEAVDDSQLPKDRFSAERLKGVDSTLKIQPAELGDSAVYLCASSGQTGTGPDTKYFGPGTRLTVL.

V usage is TRBV5-1 and J usage is TRBJ2-1; D uncertain. V shed 4 bases and J shed 8 bases, with 22 bases lying between them. This CDR3 is 16 amino acids long. From germline, CDR1 is SGHRS and CDR2 YFSETQ. The CDR3, as DNA: TGCGCCAGCAGCCTTGGGCCCGCCCGGACCATCGATGAGCAGTTCTTC. It yields the protein CASSLGPARTIDEQFF. Combining the CDR3 with reference TRBV5-1 and TRBJ2-1 gives the whole variable domain KAGVTQTPRYLIKTRGQQVTLSCSPISGHRSVSWYQQTPGQGLQFLFEYFSETQRNKGNFPGRFSGRQFSNSRSEMNVSTLELGDSALYLCASSLGPARTIDEQFFGPGTRLTVL.

This sequence joins TRBV6-2 or TRBV6-3 and TRBJ1-1, with D possibly matching TRBD1 (6 bases). The CDR3 loop spans 14 amino acids. V lost 7 bases and J 0 bases, leaving 12 bases between the germline ends. Germline-derived CDR1 and CDR2 are MNHEY and SVGEGT. CDR3 residues: CASIRGLMNTEAFF. The CDR3 DNA follows: TGTGCCAGCATCAGGGGATTAATGAACACTGAAGCTTTCTTT.

The table lists this clonotype with a few counts. The rearrangement uses TRBV28 and TRBJ1-2, with D perhaps matching TRBD1 (6 bases). The CDR3 runs 13 residues. The V gene's germline CDR1 is MDHEN and CDR2 SYDVKM. V lost 3 bases and J lost 8, with 13 bases in between. CDR3 sequence (DNA): TGTGCCAGCAGTTTTGCAGGGGTGGACGGCTACACCTTC. It encodes CASSFAGVDGYTF.

There are a few counts of this clonotype. V is TRBV6-1 and J is TRBJ1-2, with D possibly being TRBD1 (5 bases). V lost 11 bases and J 7 bases, leaving 17 bases between the germline ends. CDR1 MNHNS and CDR2 SASEGT come from the germline V gene. This CDR3 is built from 12 residues. As DNA, the CDR3 is TGTGCCGTCCTGCAGGGTAGGGGTGGCTACACCTTC. It codes for CAVLQGRGGYTF.

This clonotype was seen more than once but under ten times. The chain employs TRBV7-9 and TRBJ2-1; TRBD2 matches at 12 bases. This CDR3 region has 16 residues. V lost 4 bases, J lost 2 bases, and 3 bases stayed unmatched. Germline values: CDR1 SEHNR, CDR2 FQNEAQ (reference sequence). The CDR3, as DNA: TGTGCCAGCAGCTCACGGACTAGCGGGGCCTACAATGAGCAGTTCTTC. Its protein product is CASSSRTSGAYNEQFF.

This clonotype was picked up a small number of times. The chain combines TRBV7-9 with TRBJ2-1, with D perhaps matching TRBD1 (6 bases). The ends were cut back, 5 bases at V and 5 bases at J, with 10 bases in the middle. CDR3 length equals 13 residues. Germline V lookup: CDR1 SEHNR, CDR2 FQNEAQ (reference sequence). The DNA of the CDR3 is TGTGCCAGCAGCCGAGACAGGAACAATGAGCAGTTCTTC. Its protein is CASSRDRNNEQFF.

V usage is TRBV6-2 or TRBV6-3 and J usage is TRBJ2-3; TRBD2 matches 10 bases. The ends lost 2 bases at V and 2 bases at J; junction bases unmatched: 4. CDR1 MNHEY and CDR2 SVGEGT come from the germline V gene. The length of the CDR3 is 16 residues. The CDR3 DNA sequence: TGTGCCAGCAGTTACGAACTAGCGGGGAACACAGATACGCAGTATTTT. Amino acid sequence: CASSYELAGNTDTQYF.

The chain employs TRBV5-4 and TRBJ1-1; D may be TRBD1 (6 bases). The V gene lost 0 bases and the J gene lost 10 bases, with 16 bases spanning the gap. The CDR3 spans 14 residues. The germline V gene has CDR1 SGHNT and CDR2 YYREEE (reference sequence). The CDR3 DNA sequence: TGTGCCAGCAGCTTGGCAAGGGACACCCCAGGAGCTTTCTTT. It encodes CASSLARDTPGAFF. The variable domain in full, completed from reference TRBV5-4 and TRBJ1-1, reads ETGVTQSPTHLIKTRGQQVTLRCSSQSGHNTVSWYQQALGQGPQFIFQYYREEENGRGNFPPRFSGLQFPNYSSELNVNALELDDSALYLCASSLARDTPGAFFGQGTRLTVV.

This clonotype was counted many times. The chain employs TRBV7-2 and TRBJ2-5; D remains unclear. V lost 4 bases and J lost 5, with 5 bases in between. CDR3 length: 11 residues. Germline loops: CDR1 SGHTA, CDR2 FQGNSA. Written as DNA, the CDR3 is TGTGCCAGCAGCTCAGTGGAGACCCAGTACTTC. It yields the protein CASSSVETQYF. The entire variable domain, with the rest obtained from reference TRBV7-2 and TRBJ2-5, is as follows: GAGVSQSPSNKVTEKGKDVELRCDPISGHTALYWYRQSLGQGLEFLIYFQGNSAPDKSGLPSDRFSAERTGGSVSTLTIQRTQQEDSAVYLCASSSVETQYFGPGTRLLVL.

The chain carries TRBV12-3 or TRBV12-4 and TRBJ2-5; 11 bases line up with TRBD2. V lost 5 bases, J lost 6 bases, and 11 bases stayed unmatched. The CDR3 extends over 16 amino acids. The CDR3 region is CASSRRLAGHAKTQYF. The CDR3 DNA sequence: TGTGCCAGCAGTCGAAGACTAGCGGGGCACGCGAAGACCCAGTACTTC.

Many counts were recorded for this clonotype. The rearrangement uses TRBV7-9 and TRBJ2-5, with D tentatively TRBD2 (6 bases). The germline CDR1 and CDR2 sequences are SEHNR and FQNEAQ (reference sequence). CDR3 length: 16 amino acids. V shed 6 bases and J shed 1 base, with 18 bases lying between them. The CDR3 loop reads CASSIVGRRSQETQYF. DNA for the CDR3: TGTGCCAGCAGTATAGTCGGGAGACGCTCCCAAGAGACCCAGTACTTC.

The J gene is TRBJ2-5, the V gene TRBV5-4; D unclear. Trimming took 2 bases from V and 2 from J, leaving 10 bases between them. Per germline, CDR1 SGHNT and CDR2 YYREEE (reference sequence). This CDR3 is built from 14 residues. The CDR3 is CASSFESTQETQYF. CDR3 nucleotide sequence: TGTGCCAGCAGCTTCGAGAGTACTCAAGAGACCCAGTACTTC.

This clonotype was observed a single time. This may arise from a read error, as a much more abundant clone is one base away. The chain has TRBV5-5 and TRBJ2-3; D call uncertain. The CDR3 spans 14 residues. The ends were cut back, 4 bases at V and 1 base at J, with 10 bases in the middle. The germline gives CDR1 SGHKS, CDR2 YYEKEE (reference sequence). CDR3 amino acids: CASSGLQCTDTQYF. CDR3 in DNA: TGTGCCAGCAGCGGTCTACAGTGCACAGATACGCAGTATTTT.

This clonotype was counted a few times. The chain uses TRBV5-1 and TRBJ1-1; possibly TRBD1 for D (6 bases). The germline V gene has CDR1 SGHRS and CDR2 YFSETQ. CDR3 length: 14 residues. The ends were cut back, 2 bases at V and 6 bases at J, with 14 bases in the middle. This CDR3 is CASSFPQGYPEAFF. For the CDR3, the DNA is TGCGCCAGCAGCTTTCCACAGGGCTATCCTGAAGCTTTCTTT.

This clonotype was detected a few times. The V gene is TRBV7-8, the J gene TRBJ1-1; maybe TRBD1 (5 bases). Trimming took 8 bases from V and 4 from J, leaving 20 bases between them. Germline CDR1 is SGHVS and CDR2 is FQNEAQ. CDR3 length equals 15 residues. The CDR3 here is CASLRGSSYATEAFF. For the CDR3, the DNA is TGTGCCAGCTTAAGGGGCAGCTCGTATGCCACTGAAGCTTTCTTT.

This clonotype was counted a few times. This rearrangement joins TRBV12-3 or TRBV12-4 to TRBJ2-2; D is ambiguous. V was clipped by 3 bases and J by 0 bases, with 5 bases between them. The CDR3 length is 14 residues. The CDR3 here is CASSFHPNTGELFF. As DNA, the CDR3 is TGTGCCAGCAGTTTTCACCCGAACACCGGGGAGCTGTTTTTT.

The rearrangement links TRBV7-2 to TRBJ1-2; D ambiguous. The length of the CDR3 is 13 residues. Between the trimmed V and J ends, which lost 0 bases and 6 bases, there was a span of 8 bases. CDR1 and CDR2 from the germline V gene are SGHTA and FQGNSA. CDR3 DNA sequence: TGTGCCAGCAGCTTAGCCGTTGGGCATGGCTACACCTTC. It yields the protein CASSLAVGHGYTF.

As for this clonotype: A clone one base away is much larger, so this may be a read error. The chain joins TRBV7-3 to TRBJ2-3; D is unclear. CDR1 is SGHTA, CDR2 FQGTGA, per germline. The CDR3 is 12 amino acids. CDR3 sequence (DNA): TGTGCCAGCAACTTATTTGCAGATACGCAGTATTTT. Translating gives CASNLFADTQYF.

This clonotype turned up a few times. CDR3 bases: TGTGCCAGCAGGAACACCGGGGAGCTGTTTTTT. Residues: CASRNTGELFF. The rearrangement links TRBV6-1 to TRBJ2-2; D call uncertain. V was clipped by 6 bases and J by 1 base, with 0 bases between them. Germline CDR1 and CDR2: MNHNS and SASEGT. The CDR3 runs to 11 residues.

This clonotype was observed a handful of times. A much larger clone differs by one base, so this may be a read error. The rearrangement links TRBV12-3 or TRBV12-4 to TRBJ1-1; D is unclear. CDR3 size: 14 residues. CDR3 region: CANSFGSRGTEAFF. The CDR3 DNA sequence: TGTGCCAACAGTTTTGGCAGTCGGGGCACTGAAGCTTTCTTT.

There are many counts of this clonotype. The chain's CDR3 is CASRRTGRDEQYF. The CDR3 DNA is TGTGCCAGCAGAAGGACAGGGCGCGACGAGCAGTACTTC. The chain has TRBV5-6 and TRBJ2-7; 8 bases match TRBD1. V gave up 5 bases and J gave up 5 bases; unmatched junction bases: 6. CDR1 and CDR2 (germline): SGHDT, YYEEEE. This CDR3 is built from 13 residues.

This clonotype was seen only a few times. The gene calls are TRBV12-3 or TRBV12-4 and TRBJ2-3, with 10 bases fitting TRBD1. CDR3 size: 15 residues. Unmatched junction bases numbered 4, after V lost 5 bases and J lost 2 bases. The CDR3 coding sequence is TGTGCCAGCAGTCAGGACAGGGGGTACACAGATACGCAGTATTTT. Amino acid sequence: CASSQDRGYTDTQYF.

The chain joins TRBV6-5 to TRBJ2-7, with D possibly being TRBD1 (8 bases). The CDR3 has 13 amino acids. Trimming stripped 5 bases from V and 5 bases from J, with 13 bases between. Per germline, CDR1 MNHEY and CDR2 SVGAGI. The CDR3 loop is CASSRTGRDEQYF. As DNA, the CDR3 is TGTGCCAGCAGTCGGACAGGGAGGGACGAGCAGTACTTC.

The chain uses TRBV15 and TRBJ1-1, with a tentative D call TRBD1 (5 bases). Per the germline V gene, CDR1 is LNHNV and CDR2 is YYDKDF (reference sequence). Trimming stripped 5 bases from V and 0 bases from J, with 19 bases between. This CDR3 comprises 17 residues. CDR3 protein: CATSSLGSGKLNTEAFF. In DNA form, the CDR3 reads TGTGCCACCAGCTCTTTGGGCTCAGGGAAGTTGAACACTGAAGCTTTCTTT.

The CDR3 loop is CSAAPLGNSQQYF. The CDR3 DNA sequence: TGCAGTGCTGCCCCCCTGGGGAACTCACAGCAGTACTTC. The V gene is TRBV20-1, the J gene TRBJ2-7; D is undetermined. The V gene's germline CDR1 is DFQATT and CDR2 SNEGSKA (reference sequence). Trimming cost V 5 bases and J 8 bases, with 19 bases left between them. The CDR3 loop spans 13 amino acids.

The chain couples TRBV12-3 or TRBV12-4 to TRBJ2-5; possible D gene TRBD2, 6 bases. CDR3 length: 15 residues. Trimming left V 4 bases short and J 4 bases short, with 16 bases between. The CDR3 sequence is CASSSDWGDGETQYF. The DNA of the CDR3 is TGTGCCAGCAGTTCGGATTGGGGGGACGGAGAGACCCAGTACTTC.